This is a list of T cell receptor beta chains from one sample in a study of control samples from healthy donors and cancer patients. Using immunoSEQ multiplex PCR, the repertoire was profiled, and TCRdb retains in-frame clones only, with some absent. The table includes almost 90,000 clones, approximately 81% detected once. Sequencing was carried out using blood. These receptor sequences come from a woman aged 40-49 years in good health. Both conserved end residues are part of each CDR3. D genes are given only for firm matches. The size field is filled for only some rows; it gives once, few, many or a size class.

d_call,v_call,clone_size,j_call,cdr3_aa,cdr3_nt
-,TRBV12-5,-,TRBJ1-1,CASGLVGQGRTEAFF,TGTGCTAGTGGTTTGGTAGGGCAGGGGAGAACTGAAGCTTTCTTT
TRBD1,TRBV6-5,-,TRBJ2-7,CASGQGTFYEQYF,TGTGCCAGCGGACAGGGGACATTCTACGAGCAGTACTTC
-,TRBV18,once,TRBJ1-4,CASSGRTATNEKLFF,TGTGCCAGCTCAGGAAGGACGGCAACTAATGAAAAACTGTTTTTT
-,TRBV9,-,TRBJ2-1,CASSVDGTPRDEQFF,TGTGCCAGCAGCGTAGATGGGACCCCGAGGGATGAGCAGTTCTTC
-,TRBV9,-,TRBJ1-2,CASSVVAGGYTF,TGTGCCAGCAGCGTAGTGGCGGGGGGCTACACCTTC
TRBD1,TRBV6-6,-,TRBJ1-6,CASRAGQSSSPLHF,TGTGCCAGCAGGGCGGGACAGTCGAGTTCACCCCTCCACTTT
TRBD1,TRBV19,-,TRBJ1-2,CASSPSHRGDYGYTF,TGTGCCAGTAGTCCATCGCACAGGGGCGACTATGGCTACACCTTC
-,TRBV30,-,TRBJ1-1,CAWSPTRDLNTEAFF,TGTGCCTGGAGTCCCACACGGGACTTGAACACTGAAGCTTTCTTT
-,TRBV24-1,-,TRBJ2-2,CATSSEQDTGELFF,TGTGCCACCAGTTCCGAGCAAGACACCGGGGAGCTGTTTTTT
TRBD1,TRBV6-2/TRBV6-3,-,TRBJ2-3,CASSYTGQGLGTDTQYF,TGTGCCAGCAGTTACACCGGACAGGGACTTGGCACAGATACGCAGTATTTT
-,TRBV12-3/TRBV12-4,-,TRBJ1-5,CASTRESNQPQHF,TGTGCCAGCACCCGGGAGAGCAATCAGCCCCAGCATTTT
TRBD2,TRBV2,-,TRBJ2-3,CASRPGLIAGELRDTQYF,TGTGCCAGCAGGCCTGGGTTGATAGCGGGGGAGTTAAGAGATACGCAGTATTTT
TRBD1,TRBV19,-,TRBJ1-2,CASKGQGPGGYTF,TGTGCCTCCAAGGGACAGGGCCCAGGTGGCTACACCTTC
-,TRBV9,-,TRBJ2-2,CASSATRDPNTGELFF,TGTGCCAGCAGCGCAACACGGGACCCCAACACCGGGGAGCTGTTTTTT
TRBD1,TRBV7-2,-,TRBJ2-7,CASSASSQGPRREQYF,TGTGCCAGCAGCGCATCTTCACAGGGGCCGCGGAGAGAGCAGTACTTC
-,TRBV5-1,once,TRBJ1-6,CASSPTGQYNSPLHF,TGCGCCAGCAGCCCGACAGGACAGTATAATTCACCCCTCCACTTT
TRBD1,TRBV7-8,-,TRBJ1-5,CASGTADQPQHF,TGTGCCAGCGGGACAGCCGATCAGCCCCAGCATTTT
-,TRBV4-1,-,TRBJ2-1,CASSPRLVTSGYNEQFF,TGCGCCAGCAGCCCCCGACTAGTGACGTCGGGGTACAATGAGCAGTTCTTC
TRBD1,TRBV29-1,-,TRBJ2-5,CSVVGTGGGGETQYF,TGCAGCGTTGTCGGAACAGGGGGCGGAGGAGAGACCCAGTACTTC
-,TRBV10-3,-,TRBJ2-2,CAISERGSPTGELFF,TGTGCCATCAGTGAGAGAGGTAGCCCCACCGGGGAGCTGTTTTTT
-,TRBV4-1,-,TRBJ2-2,CASSQGVFRGTGELFF,TGCGCCAGCAGCCAAGGGGTTTTCAGAGGGACCGGGGAGCTGTTTTTT
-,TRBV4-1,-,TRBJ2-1,CASSQNRVPPYNEQFF,TGCGCCAGCAGCCAAAACAGGGTCCCCCCCTACAATGAGCAGTTCTTC
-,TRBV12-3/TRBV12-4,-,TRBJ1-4,CASSLGGNEKLFF,TGTGCCAGCAGTTTAGGGGGGAATGAAAAACTGTTTTTT
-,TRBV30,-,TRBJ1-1,CAWSVWTMDTEAFF,TGTGCCTGGAGTGTTTGGACTATGGACACTGAAGCTTTCTTT